The rows below give T cell receptor beta chains drawn from one sample of a study of cytomegalovirus exposure and HLA in healthy donors. Some clones are missing from TCRdb's copy, which holds only in-frame ones; the method was immunoSEQ multiplex PCR. The sample includes fewer than 250,000 clones, just under 75% of them seen just once. The sequencing sample was made of PBMCs. The receptors were gathered from a woman aged 25 to 39 in good health and CMV-seropositive. CDR3s include the opening cysteine and the closing phenylalanine or tryptophan. The D gene is left open where the match is weak. Rows may omit the clone size; those that give it use once, few, many or a size class.

NA	TRBV6-1	TRBJ1-5	many	CASSEYGGSNQPQHF	TGTGCCAGCAGTGAATATGGGGGGAGCAATCAGCCCCAGCATTTT
TRBD2	TRBV27	TRBJ2-1	NA	CASSFGTSGGPEQFF	TGTGCCAGCAGTTTCGGGACTAGCGGGGGGCCCGAGCAGTTCTTC
NA	TRBV7-9	TRBJ2-7	NA	CASSLGGSNSYEQYF	TGTGCCAGCAGCTTGGGGGGTTCCAACTCCTACGAGCAGTACTTC
TRBD2	TRBV11-3	TRBJ2-1	NA	CASSSSGAVVRHEQFF	TGTGCCAGCAGCTCTAGCGGGGCCGTAGTAAGGCATGAGCAGTTCTTC
TRBD1	TRBV4-1	TRBJ2-2	few	CASSHPGGNTGELFF	TGCGCCAGCAGCCACCCAGGGGGGAACACCGGGGAGCTGTTTTTT
NA	TRBV7-9	TRBJ1-1	NA	CASFGGTTGTEAFF	TGTGCCAGCTTCGGAGGGACTACCGGAACTGAAGCTTTCTTT
NA	TRBV5-6	TRBJ2-1	NA	CASRLNNEQFF	TGTGCCAGCAGGCTAAACAATGAGCAGTTCTTC
TRBD2	TRBV5-4	TRBJ2-1	NA	CASSGGSDGGEQFF	TGTGCCAGCAGCGGGGGGAGCGACGGGGGGGAGCAGTTCTTC
NA	TRBV29-1	TRBJ2-7	NA	CSVAGVGEQYF	TGCAGCGTTGCGGGGGTCGGGGAGCAGTACTTC
TRBD1	TRBV18	TRBJ1-5	NA	CASSPDRGGNQPQHF	TGTGCCAGCTCACCAGACAGGGGTGGCAATCAGCCCCAGCATTTT
NA	TRBV6-1	TRBJ1-1	NA	CASSELRENTEAFF	TGTGCCAGCAGTGAACTAAGAGAGAACACTGAAGCTTTCTTT
NA	TRBV7-9	TRBJ1-1	NA	CSSSPPRGLNTEAFF	TGTTCCAGCAGCCCACCCCGAGGGCTGAACACTGAAGCTTTCTTT
NA	TRBV4-1	TRBJ2-3	NA	CASSQDAGAGTDTQYF	TGCGCCAGCAGCCAAGATGCTGGAGCGGGCACAGATACGCAGTATTTT
TRBD1	TRBV28	TRBJ1-2	few	CASSLIAGGNYGYTF	TGTGCCAGCAGTTTAATCGCAGGGGGCAACTATGGCTACACCTTC
TRBD2	TRBV5-1	TRBJ2-7	NA	CASSLDTGGPYEQYF	TGCGCCAGCAGCTTGGATACGGGAGGGCCCTACGAGCAGTACTTC
TRBD1	TRBV9	TRBJ2-3	NA	CASSPRGSRKNTQYF	TGTGCCAGCAGCCCCAGGGGGAGCCGAAAAAATACGCAGTATTTT
NA	TRBV4-1	TRBJ2-1	NA	CASSQERASNEQFF	TGCGCCAGCAGCCAAGAGCGAGCAAGCAATGAGCAGTTCTTC
TRBD2	TRBV15	TRBJ2-5	NA	CATSPSYQAGGPGETQYF	TGTGCCACCAGCCCCTCCTACCAGGCGGGAGGGCCCGGAGAGACCCAGTACTTC
NA	TRBV5-1	TRBJ2-3	NA	CASSYNTDTQYF	TGCGCCAGCAGCTATAACACAGATACGCAGTATTTT
NA	TRBV2	TRBJ2-5	NA	CASSETTGDYQETQYF	TGTGCCAGCAGTGAAACGACAGGTGATTACCAAGAGACCCAGTACTTC
TRBD2	TRBV10-2	TRBJ2-1	few	CASSVIGLAGGNEQFF	TGCGCCAGCAGTGTCATCGGACTAGCGGGAGGGAATGAGCAGTTCTTC
NA	TRBV11-2	TRBJ2-1	NA	CASSLVSGSSSYNEQFF	TGTGCCAGCAGCTTAGTAAGCGGGTCTAGCTCCTACAATGAGCAGTTCTTC
NA	TRBV19	TRBJ2-3	NA	CASNERNTDTQYF	TGTGCCAGTAATGAGCGGAACACAGATACGCAGTATTTT
TRBD2	TRBV27	TRBJ2-7	NA	CASSSGLARYEQYF	TGTGCCAGCAGTTCCGGACTAGCGCGGTACGAGCAGTACTTC
TRBD2	TRBV7-9	TRBJ2-5	NA	CASSSAGDETQYF	TGTGCCAGCAGCTCCGCGGGAGATGAGACCCAGTACTTC
NA	TRBV27	TRBJ2-4	NA	CASSSRGAKNIQYF	TGTGCCAGCAGTTCCCGGGGGGCCAAAAACATTCAGTACTTC
TRBD2	TRBV7-6	TRBJ2-1	NA	CASSSISGPGPEQFF	TGTGCCAGCAGCTCGATTAGCGGGCCTGGACCTGAGCAGTTCTTC
TRBD2	TRBV6-4	TRBJ2-5	NA	CASSRHGLAGGPGETQYF	TGTGCCAGCAGCCGCCACGGACTAGCGGGAGGGCCAGGGGAGACCCAGTACTTC
NA	TRBV27	TRBJ2-1	NA	CASSLGPPSSYNEQFF	TGTGCCAGCAGTTTAGGGCCCCCCAGCTCCTACAATGAGCAGTTCTTC
TRBD1	TRBV5-1	TRBJ2-3	NA	CASSLGTGRDTQYF	TGCGCCAGCAGCTTGGGGACAGGGAGGGATACGCAGTATTTT
NA	TRBV7-8	TRBJ1-1	NA	CASSLAAGTNTEAFF	TGTGCCAGCAGCTTAGCAGCAGGCACGAACACTGAAGCTTTCTTT
NA	TRBV14	TRBJ2-7	NA	CASSQETGSYEQYF	TGTGCCAGCAGTCAAGAGACAGGTTCTTACGAGCAGTACTTC
NA	TRBV19	TRBJ2-2	NA	CASSAWPNTGELFF	TGTGCCAGTAGTGCCTGGCCGAACACCGGGGAGCTGTTTTTT
NA	TRBV11-1	TRBJ2-2	NA	CASSFLGQANTGELFF	TGTGCCAGCAGCTTTCTCGGACAAGCGAACACCGGGGAGCTGTTTTTT
TRBD1	TRBV6-1	TRBJ2-7	NA	CASRRGQGAFEQYF	TGTGCCAGCAGAAGAGGGCAGGGGGCATTCGAGCAGTACTTC
TRBD2	TRBV5-3	TRBJ2-7	NA	CARSHSGSSYEQYF	TGTGCCAGAAGCCATAGCGGGAGCTCCTACGAGCAGTACTTC
TRBD2	TRBV5-4	TRBJ2-1	NA	CASSTGTTNEQFF	TGTGCCAGCAGCACCGGGACTACCAATGAGCAGTTCTTC
TRBD1	TRBV6-5	TRBJ2-3	few	CASSLTGGAGDTQYF	TGTGCCAGCAGTCTGACAGGGGGCGCGGGAGATACGCAGTATTTT
TRBD2	TRBV5-8	TRBJ2-1	NA	CASSSRGLAGAPGNEQFF	TGTGCCAGCAGCTCCAGAGGACTAGCGGGAGCGCCGGGGAATGAGCAGTTCTTC